A single sample gave rise to the 18 T cell receptor beta chains below, sequenced in a study of T cells after yellow fever vaccination. MiXCR was run by TCRdb on the 5' RACE reads, yielding one entry per CDR3 protein. The data show approximately 85,000 distinct CDR3 sequences, about 14% seen once. Sequencing used CD8+ T cells not binding an NS4B(214-222) dextramer, sorted from PBMCs, obtained about 20 days after the first yellow fever vaccination. Every receptor here comes from a man aged 18-30 years who received the YFV17D yellow fever vaccine.

There are a few counts of this clonotype. The chain joins TRBV20-1 to TRBJ2-1; D might be TRBD1 or TRBD2, each matching 5 bases. The CDR3 is 14 amino acids. Germline V gives CDR1 DFQATT, CDR2 SNEGSKA (reference sequence). Trimming cost V 3 bases and J 8 bases, with 17 bases left between them. This CDR3 reads CSARGEWGLDEQFF. The CDR3 coding sequence is TGCAGTGCTAGGGGGGAATGGGGCCTCGATGAGCAGTTCTTC.

The chain joins TRBV27 to TRBJ1-6, with D unclear. Trimming took off 6 bases at V and 0 bases at J, with 9 bases between the two ends. The CDR3 runs 15 residues. Looked up from germline, CDR1 is MNHEY and CDR2 is SMNVEV (reference sequence). The CDR3 is CASRPYSSYNSPLHF. DNA of the CDR3: TGTGCCAGCAGACCATATAGCTCCTATAATTCACCCCTCCACTTT.

The chain links TRBV30 to TRBJ1-1, with D possibly TRBD1 on 5 matching bases. The CDR3 sequence is 14 residues long. CDR1 is GTSNPN and CDR2 is SVGIG in the germline V gene (reference sequence). V was shortened by 0 bases and J by 4 bases, with 12 bases between the two germline ends. The CDR3: CAWSVGVRGTEAFF. The CDR3 nucleotides are TGTGCCTGGAGTGTTGGGGTGAGGGGCACTGAAGCTTTCTTT.

This clonotype was observed a handful of times. V gene TRBV14 combines with J gene TRBJ1-2, with TRBD1 matching over 8 bases. The CDR3 has 14 residues. The germline CDR1 and CDR2 sequences are SGHDN and FVKESK. Trimming cost V 4 bases and J 6 bases; bases outside gene matches: 7. In DNA, the CDR3 is TGTGCCAGCAGCCGACGGACAGGGAGGGATGGCTACACCTTC. This encodes CASSRRTGRDGYTF.

This clonotype was detected ten times or more. The CDR3, as DNA: TGTGCCAGCAGCTTACAGCGGGGGGGCCGAGATACGCAGTATTTT. This encodes CASSLQRGGRDTQYF. The J gene is TRBJ2-3, the V gene TRBV7-8; 10 positions agree with TRBD2. V shed 2 bases, J shed 5 bases, and the junction held 4 bases outside the gene matches. This CDR3 has 15 amino acids. Germline assignment: CDR1 SGHVS and CDR2 FQNEAQ. Combining the CDR3 with reference TRBV7-8 and TRBJ2-3 gives the whole variable domain GAGVSQSPRYKVAKRGQDVALRCDPISGHVSLFWYQQALGQGPEFLTYFQNEAQLDKSGLPSDRFFAERPEGSVSTLKIQRTQQEDSAVYLCASSLQRGGRDTQYFGPGTRLTVL.

The chain links TRBV6-2 or TRBV6-3 to TRBJ1-2; D is unclear. With 0 bases removed from V and 4 bases from J, the gap between germline ends came to 15 bases. The CDR3 extends over 16 amino acids. Germline values: CDR1 MNHEY, CDR2 SVGEGT. CDR3: CASSYSQGILSYGYTF. The CDR3 DNA reads as TGTGCCAGCAGTTACTCGCAAGGGATCCTAAGCTATGGCTACACCTTC.

This rearrangement joins TRBV4-1 to TRBJ2-3; either TRBD1 or TRBD2 may fit D (5 bases each). CDR1 and CDR2 (germline): MGHRA, YSYEKL. This CDR3 has 14 amino acids. V dropped 2 bases and J dropped 4 bases, with 10 bases sitting between them. CDR3 sequence reads: CASSQPQGADTQYF. The CDR3 DNA reads TGCGCCAGCAGCCAACCTCAGGGAGCAGATACGCAGTATTTT.

CDR3 sequence reads: CSVAGTANTGELFF. DNA of the CDR3: TGCAGCGTCGCCGGGACAGCGAACACCGGGGAGCTGTTTTTT. The rearrangement links TRBV29-1 to TRBJ2-2; 7 nucleotides match TRBD1. The CDR3 has 14 residues. Germline V gene sequence: CDR1 SQVTM, CDR2 ANQGSEA. V gave up 6 bases and J gave up 0 bases; unmatched junction bases: 4.

This clonotype was recorded a few times. J is TRBJ2-1 and V is TRBV5-6; D remains unclear. V was clipped by 4 bases and J by 5 bases, with 13 bases between them. The CDR3 totals 14 residues. CDR1 and CDR2 from the germline V gene are SGHDT and YYEEEE. The CDR3 DNA sequence: TGTGCCAGCAGCCCCGGGCTACGGCACAATGAGCAGTTCTTC. Translation: CASSPGLRHNEQFF.

The chain joins TRBV9 to TRBJ2-5, with 9 positions matching TRBD1. J gave up 2 bases and V 1 base, and 3 bases lay outside the gene matches. This CDR3 spans 15 amino acids. Germline CDR1 SGDLS, CDR2 YYNGEE. CDR3 DNA sequence: TGTGCCAGCAGCGTATACGGGACAGGGCAAGAGACCCAGTACTTC. This codes for CASSVYGTGQETQYF.

CDR3 in amino acids: CASSLGLGSYEQYF. CDR3 DNA sequence: TGTGCCAGCAGCTTAGGACTAGGCTCCTACGAGCAGTACTTC. This rearrangement joins TRBV7-3 to TRBJ2-7; 7 bases match TRBD2. V dropped 2 bases and J dropped 0; count of bases not matched to a gene: 1. Germline lookup yields CDR1 SGHTA and CDR2 FQGTGA. The length of the CDR3 is 14 residues.

The table lists this clonotype with a few counts. The chain links TRBV7-3 to TRBJ2-6; TRBD1 agrees at 11 bases. Trimming cost V 5 bases and J 2 bases; bases outside gene matches: 8. Germline V gene lookup returns CDR1 SGHTA and CDR2 FQGTGA. There are 18 residues in the CDR3. The CDR3 region is CASSLRTGGGTGANVLTF. The CDR3 bases are TGTGCCAGCAGCCTCCGGACAGGGGGCGGTACTGGGGCCAACGTCCTGACTTTC.

This clonotype appeared a few times. The chain combines TRBV29-1 with TRBJ2-7, with D hard to call. V was trimmed by 8 bases and J by 5 bases, leaving 19 bases between them. CDR1 and CDR2 (germline): SQVTM, ANQGSEA. This CDR3 spans 13 amino acids. The CDR3 region is CSTLGSSYHEQYF. In nucleotides, the CDR3 is TGCAGCACCCTGGGTTCTAGTTACCACGAGCAGTACTTC.

The chain couples TRBV11-2 to TRBJ2-2; no clear D gene. V lost 4 bases and J 2 bases, leaving 11 bases between the germline ends. CDR1 and CDR2 (germline): SGHAT, FQNNGV. The CDR3 consists of 15 residues. The CDR3 spells CASSSLHDNTGELFF. DNA of the CDR3: TGTGCCAGCAGCTCCCTCCATGATAACACCGGGGAGCTGTTTTTT.

This chain connects TRBV4-3 to TRBJ1-3; TRBD1 aligns across 9 bases. In germline, CDR1 is LGHNA, CDR2 YSLEER. V lost 3 bases, J lost 2 bases, and 5 bases stayed unmatched. The CDR3 length is 16 residues. The CDR3 is CASSQRTGGAGNTIYF. DNA of the CDR3: TGCGCCAGCAGCCAGCGTACAGGGGGCGCTGGAAACACCATATATTTT.

The V gene is TRBV4-3, the J gene TRBJ2-1; D is perhaps TRBD2 (6 bases). V dropped 0 bases and J dropped 8 bases, with 29 bases sitting between them. This CDR3 spans 20 amino acids. CDR1 is LGHNA, CDR2 YSLEER, per germline. The CDR3 coding sequence is TGCGCCAGCAGCCAAGATCCGAGCGGGTCTATATTGTCTACCCTCGATGAGCAGTTCTTC. It encodes CASSQDPSGSILSTLDEQFF.

This clonotype has a handful of counts. The rearrangement uses TRBV4-1 and TRBJ1-1; 7 bases agree with TRBD1. CDR3 length equals 19 residues. Germline values: CDR1 MGHRA, CDR2 YSYEKL. The V gene end was trimmed by 4 bases and the J gene end by 2 bases; junction bases not matched to a gene: 19. CDR3 in amino acids: CASSRQQGQWNYGNTEAFF. In DNA form, the CDR3 reads TGCGCCAGCAGCCGACAGCAGGGACAGTGGAATTATGGAAACACTGAAGCTTTCTTT.

The V gene is TRBV6-2 or TRBV6-3, the J gene TRBJ2-5; 11 bases are a match to TRBD1. The CDR3 sequence is 16 residues long. The V gene end was trimmed by 5 bases and the J gene end by 4 bases; junction bases not matched to a gene: 9. Per the germline V gene, CDR1 is MNHEY and CDR2 is SVGEGT. The DNA of the CDR3 is TGTGCCAGCAGTCCTCGGACAGGGGGCCCGAGAGAGACCCAGTACTTC. It specifies CASSPRTGGPRETQYF.